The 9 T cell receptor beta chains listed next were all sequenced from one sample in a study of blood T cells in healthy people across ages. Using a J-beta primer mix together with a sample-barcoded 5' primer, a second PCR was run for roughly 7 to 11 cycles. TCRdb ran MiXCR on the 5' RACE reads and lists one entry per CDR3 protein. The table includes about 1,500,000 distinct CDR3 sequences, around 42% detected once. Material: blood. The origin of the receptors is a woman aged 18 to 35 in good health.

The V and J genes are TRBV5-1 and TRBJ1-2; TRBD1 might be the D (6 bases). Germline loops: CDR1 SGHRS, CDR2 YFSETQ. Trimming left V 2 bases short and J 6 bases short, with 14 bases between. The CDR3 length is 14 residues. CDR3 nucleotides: TGCGCCAGCAGCTTAGTTCCAGGGGTTGATGGCTACACCTTC. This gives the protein CASSLVPGVDGYTF.

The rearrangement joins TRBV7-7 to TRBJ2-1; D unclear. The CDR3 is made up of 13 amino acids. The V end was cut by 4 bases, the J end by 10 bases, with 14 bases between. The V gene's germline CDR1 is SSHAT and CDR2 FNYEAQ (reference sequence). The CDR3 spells CASSWTARAEQFF. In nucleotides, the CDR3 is TGTGCCAGCAGCTGGACCGCACGGGCGGAGCAGTTCTTC.

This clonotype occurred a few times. The CDR3 protein is CASSQGVAGAIGKLFF. The CDR3 DNA is TGTGCCAGCAGCCAGGGGGTGGCCGGTGCAATAGGAAAACTGTTTTTT. The rearrangement joins TRBV3-1 to TRBJ1-4, with a possible D match to TRBD1 (5 bases). Germline V CDR1 and CDR2: LGHDT, YNNKEL (reference sequence). V lost 3 bases and J lost 10, with 21 bases in between. This CDR3 region has 16 residues.

The CDR3 coding sequence is TGTGCCAGCAGTGAGACAGGGGCGGATGGCTACACCTTC. Amino acid sequence: CASSETGADGYTF. The chain has TRBV6-1 and TRBJ1-2; 8 bases are a match to TRBD1. The V gene end was trimmed by 3 bases and the J gene end by 6 bases; junction bases not matched to a gene: 3. The CDR3 runs 13 residues. CDR1 and CDR2 from the germline V gene are MNHNS and SASEGT.

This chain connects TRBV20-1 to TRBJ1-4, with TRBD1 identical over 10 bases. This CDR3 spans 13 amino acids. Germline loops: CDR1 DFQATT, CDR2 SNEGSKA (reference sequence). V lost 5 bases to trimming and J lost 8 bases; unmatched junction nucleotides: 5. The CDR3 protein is CSAPLGQGEKLFF. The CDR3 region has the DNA TGCAGTGCTCCTTTGGGACAGGGGGAAAAACTGTTTTTT.

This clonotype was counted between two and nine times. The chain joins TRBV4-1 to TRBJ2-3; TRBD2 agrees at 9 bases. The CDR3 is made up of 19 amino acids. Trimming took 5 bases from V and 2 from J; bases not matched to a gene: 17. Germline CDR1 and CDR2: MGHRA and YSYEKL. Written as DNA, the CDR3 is TGCGCCAGCAGCGTCTCTGGCCCTCTTGCGGGGGGGATCACAGATACGCAGTATTTT. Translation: CASSVSGPLAGGITDTQYF.

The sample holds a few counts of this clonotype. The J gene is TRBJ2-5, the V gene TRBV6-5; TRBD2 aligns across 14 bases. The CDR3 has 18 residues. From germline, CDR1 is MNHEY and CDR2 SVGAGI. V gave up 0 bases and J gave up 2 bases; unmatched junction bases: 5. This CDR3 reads CASSYSRRTSGRQETQYF. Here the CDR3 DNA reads TGTGCCAGCAGTTACTCGAGGCGGACTAGCGGGAGGCAAGAGACCCAGTACTTC.

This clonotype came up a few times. CDR3 coding DNA: TGTGCCACCGGTCAGGGACAGGGAGGTGGCTACACCTTC. This translates into CATGQGQGGGYTF. The J gene is TRBJ1-2, the V gene TRBV10-3; TRBD1 matches at 9 bases. The V and J ends lost 10 bases and 7 bases, in that order; junction bases with no gene match: 10. Germline CDR1 ENHRY, CDR2 SYGVKD. The CDR3 is 13 residues long.

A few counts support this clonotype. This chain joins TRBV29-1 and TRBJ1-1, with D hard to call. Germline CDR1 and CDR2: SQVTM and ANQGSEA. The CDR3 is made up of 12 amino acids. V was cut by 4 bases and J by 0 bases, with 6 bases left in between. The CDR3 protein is CSVGLMNTEAFF. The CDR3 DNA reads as TGCAGCGTTGGCCTCATGAACACTGAAGCTTTCTTT.